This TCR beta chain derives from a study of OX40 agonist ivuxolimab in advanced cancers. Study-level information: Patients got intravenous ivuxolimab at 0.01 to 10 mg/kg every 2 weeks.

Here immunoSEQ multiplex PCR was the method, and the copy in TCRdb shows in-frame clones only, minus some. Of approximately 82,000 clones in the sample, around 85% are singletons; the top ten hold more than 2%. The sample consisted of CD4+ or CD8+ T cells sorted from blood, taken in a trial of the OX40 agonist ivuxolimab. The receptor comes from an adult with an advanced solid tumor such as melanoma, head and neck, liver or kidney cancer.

DNA of the CDR3: TGTGCCAGCAGCGTAGGTCCAGGGGGCGACGAGCAGTACTTC. It is translated as CASSVGPGGDEQYF. The chain links TRBV9 to TRBJ2-7; 8 bases match TRBD1. This CDR3 spans 14 amino acids. After removal of 0 bases from V and 5 bases from J, the junction contained 4 bases not matched to a gene. Germline V gene data show CDR1 as SGDLS and CDR2 as YYNGEE.